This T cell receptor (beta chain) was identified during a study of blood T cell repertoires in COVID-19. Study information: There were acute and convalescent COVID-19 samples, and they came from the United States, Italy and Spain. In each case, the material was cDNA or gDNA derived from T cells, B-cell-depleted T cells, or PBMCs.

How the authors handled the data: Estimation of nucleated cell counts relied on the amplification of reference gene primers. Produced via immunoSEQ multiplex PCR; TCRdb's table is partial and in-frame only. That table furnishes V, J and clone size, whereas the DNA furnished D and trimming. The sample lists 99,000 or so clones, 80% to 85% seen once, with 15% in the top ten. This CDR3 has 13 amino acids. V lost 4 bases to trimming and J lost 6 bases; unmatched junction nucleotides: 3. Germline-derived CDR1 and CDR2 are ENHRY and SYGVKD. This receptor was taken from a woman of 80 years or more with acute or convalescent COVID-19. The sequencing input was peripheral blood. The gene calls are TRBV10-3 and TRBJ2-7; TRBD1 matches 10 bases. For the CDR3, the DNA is TGTGCCATCAGTGTGGACAGGGGGAGCGAGCAGTACGTC. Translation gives CAISVDRGSEQYV.